This T cell receptor (beta chain) is from a study of beta chain features in type 1 diabetes. Regarding the study as a whole: Within each of all four CD4+ subsets, Type 1 diabetes patients had TCRB CDR3s that were moderately but significantly shorter. Patients' naive, central memory and Treg TCRB repertoires seemed closer to one another than those of healthy donors.

Expressed TCRB transcripts were sequenced because the isolated RNA had all been reverse transcribed beforehand. Repertoires were generated with immunoSEQ multiplex PCR, while TCRdb's copy carries only in-frame clones and drops some. Of 680,000 or so clones listed, roughly 13% are singletons. Per the germline V gene, CDR1 is SGHNT and CDR2 is YYREEE (reference sequence). Between the trimmed V and J ends, which lost 2 bases and 0 bases, there was a span of 9 bases. This CDR3 region has 16 residues. The sample holds a few counts of this clone. Its antigen is unknown. V usage is TRBV5-4 and J usage is TRBJ2-6; no firm D call. The receptor comes from a man aged 18 to 30 with type 1 diabetes. Input material: naive CD4+ T cells from blood. The CDR3, as DNA: TGTGCCAGCAGCTTCGGAGCGATCTCTGGGGCCAACGTCCTGACTTTC. This gives the protein CASSFGAISGANVLTF. Full variable domain (rest looked up from reference TRBV5-4 and TRBJ2-6): ETGVTQSPTHLIKTRGQQVTLRCSSQSGHNTVSWYQQALGQGPQFIFQYYREEENGRGNFPPRFSGLQFPNYSSELNVNALELDDSALYLCASSFGAISGANVLTFGAGSRLTVL.